This T cell receptor beta chain appears in the sequencing data of a study of blood T cells in healthy people across ages. V lost 0 bases and J 4 bases, leaving 9 bases between the germline ends. The germline V gene has CDR1 DFQATT and CDR2 SNEGSKA (reference sequence). This CDR3 region has 13 residues. Together with a sample-barcoded 5' primer, a J-beta primer mix was included in a second PCR lasting about 7 to 11 cycles. TCRdb used MiXCR to reprocess the 5' RACE reads, holding one entry per CDR3 protein. The sample has about 1.4 million distinct CDR3 sequences, almost 60% seen once. The receptor was isolated from a man between 18 and 29 years old in good health. V usage is TRBV20-1 and J usage is TRBJ1-1; D gene unclear. Sequenced: blood. CDR3 in amino acids: CSAREVGTTEAFF. DNA for the CDR3: TGCAGTGCTAGAGAAGTGGGTACCACTGAAGCTTTCTTT.